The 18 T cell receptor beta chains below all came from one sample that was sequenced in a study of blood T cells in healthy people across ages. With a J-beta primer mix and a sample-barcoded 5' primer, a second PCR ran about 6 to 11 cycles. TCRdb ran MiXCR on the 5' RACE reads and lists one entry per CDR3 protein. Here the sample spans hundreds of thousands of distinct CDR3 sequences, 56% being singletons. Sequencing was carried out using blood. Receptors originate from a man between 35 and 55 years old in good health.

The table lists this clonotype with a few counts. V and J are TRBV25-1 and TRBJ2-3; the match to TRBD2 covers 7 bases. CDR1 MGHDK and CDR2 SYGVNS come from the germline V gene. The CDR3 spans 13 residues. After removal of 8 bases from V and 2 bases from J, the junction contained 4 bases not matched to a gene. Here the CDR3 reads CASSGDYTDTQYF. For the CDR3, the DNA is TGTGCCAGCTCCGGGGACTACACAGATACGCAGTATTTT.

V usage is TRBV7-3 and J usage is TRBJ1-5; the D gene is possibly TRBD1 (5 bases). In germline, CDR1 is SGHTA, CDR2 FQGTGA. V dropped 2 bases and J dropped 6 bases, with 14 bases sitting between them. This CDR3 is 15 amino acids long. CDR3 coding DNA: TGTGCCAGCAGCTTACGGGGGGACCGCGGTCAGCCCCAGCATTTT. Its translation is CASSLRGDRGQPQHF. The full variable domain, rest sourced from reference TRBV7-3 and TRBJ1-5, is GAGVSQTPSNKVTEKGKYVELRCDPISGHTALYWYRQSLGQGPEFLIYFQGTGAADDSGLPNDRFFAVRPEGSVSTLKIQRTERGDSAVYLCASSLRGDRGQPQHFGDGTRLSIL.

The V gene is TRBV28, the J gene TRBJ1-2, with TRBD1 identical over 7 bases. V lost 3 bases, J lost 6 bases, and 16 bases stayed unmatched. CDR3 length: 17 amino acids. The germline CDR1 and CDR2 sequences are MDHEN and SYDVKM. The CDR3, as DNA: TGTGCCAGCAGTTTTATGAAGGGGGCACGAGGGGCTAATGGCTACACCTTC. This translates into CASSFMKGARGANGYTF.

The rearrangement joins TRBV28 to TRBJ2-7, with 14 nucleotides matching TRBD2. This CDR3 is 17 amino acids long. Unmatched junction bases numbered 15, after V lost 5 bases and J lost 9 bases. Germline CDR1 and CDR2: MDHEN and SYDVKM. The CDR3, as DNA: TGTGCCAGCAGTCAAGGACTAGCGGGAGGATCAACCTATTGGCAGTACTTC. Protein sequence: CASSQGLAGGSTYWQYF.

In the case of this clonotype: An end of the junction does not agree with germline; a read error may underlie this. CDR3 in DNA: TGTGCCAGCAGCTCCCGACAGCCCCAAGGGACCCAGTACTTC. It specifies CASSSRQPQGTQYF. V and J are TRBV7-2 and TRBJ2-5; TRBD1 is a possible D gene (5 bases). Germline V lookup: CDR1 SGHTA, CDR2 FQGNSA. The CDR3 consists of 14 residues. Based on the CDR3 plus reference TRBV7-2 and TRBJ2-5, the full variable domain is GAGVSQSPSNKVTEKGKDVELRCDPISGHTALYWYRQSLGQGLEFLIYFQGNSAPDKSGLPSDRFSAERTGGSVSTLTIQRTQQEDSAVYLCASSSRQPQGTQYFGPGTRLLVL.

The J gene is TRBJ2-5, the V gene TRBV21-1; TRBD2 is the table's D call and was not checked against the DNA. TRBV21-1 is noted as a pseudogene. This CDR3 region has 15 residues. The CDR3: CASSKEGTSSVTQYF. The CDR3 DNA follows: TGTGCCAGCAGCAAAGAAGGGACTAGCTCGGTGACCCAGTACTTC.

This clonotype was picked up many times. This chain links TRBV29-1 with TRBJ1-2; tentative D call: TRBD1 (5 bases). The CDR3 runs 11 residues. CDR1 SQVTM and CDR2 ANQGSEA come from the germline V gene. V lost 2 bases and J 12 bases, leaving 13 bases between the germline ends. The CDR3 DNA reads TGCAGCGTTGAAAATCAGGGATTGGACACCTTC. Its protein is CSVENQGLDTF. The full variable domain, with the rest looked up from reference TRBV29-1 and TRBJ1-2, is SAVISQKPSRDICQRGTSLTIQCQVDSQVTMMFWYRQQPGQSLTLIATANQGSEATYESGFVIDKFPISRPNLTFSTLTVSNMSPEDSSIYLCSVENQGLDTFGSGTRLTVV.

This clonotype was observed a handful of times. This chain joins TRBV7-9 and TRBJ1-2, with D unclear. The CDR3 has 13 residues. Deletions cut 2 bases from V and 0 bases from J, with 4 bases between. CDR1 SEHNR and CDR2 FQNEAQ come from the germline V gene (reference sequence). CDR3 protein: CASSLTPNYGYTF. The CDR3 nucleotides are TGTGCCAGCAGCTTAACTCCTAACTATGGCTACACCTTC.

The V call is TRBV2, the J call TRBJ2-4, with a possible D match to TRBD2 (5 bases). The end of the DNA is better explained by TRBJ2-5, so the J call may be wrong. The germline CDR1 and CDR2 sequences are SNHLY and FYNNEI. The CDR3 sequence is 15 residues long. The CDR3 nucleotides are TGTGCCAGCAGTGAAGCGAGAGGGTTCCAAGAGACCCAGTACTTC. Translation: CASSEARGFQETQYF.

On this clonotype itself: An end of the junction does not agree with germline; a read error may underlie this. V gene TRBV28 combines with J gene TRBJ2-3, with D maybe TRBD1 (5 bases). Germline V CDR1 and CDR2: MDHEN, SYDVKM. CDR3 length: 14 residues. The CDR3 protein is CAGSFSGFPDTQYF. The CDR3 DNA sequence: TGTGCCGGCAGTTTCTCAGGGTTCCCAGATACGCAGTATTTT.

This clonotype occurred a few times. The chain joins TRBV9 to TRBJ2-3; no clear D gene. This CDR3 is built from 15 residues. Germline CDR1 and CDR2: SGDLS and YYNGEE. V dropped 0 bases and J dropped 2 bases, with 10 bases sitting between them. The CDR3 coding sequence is TGTGCCAGCAGCGTAGCTGGCACCTTCACAGATACGCAGTATTTT. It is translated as CASSVAGTFTDTQYF.

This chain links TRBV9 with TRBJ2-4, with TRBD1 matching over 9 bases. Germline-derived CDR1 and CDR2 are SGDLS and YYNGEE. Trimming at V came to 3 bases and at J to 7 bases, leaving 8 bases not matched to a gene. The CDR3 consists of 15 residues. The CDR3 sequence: CASSAGTGRYNIQYF. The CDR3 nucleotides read TGTGCCAGCAGCGCTGGGACAGGGAGGTACAACATTCAGTACTTC.

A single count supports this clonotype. Here the CDR3 reads CSALVGGYTF. CDR3 nucleotide sequence: TGCAGTGCTCTCGTGGGTGGCTACACCTTC. This chain links TRBV20-1 with TRBJ1-2; no clear D gene. V was trimmed by 5 bases and J by 7 bases, leaving 8 bases between them. CDR3 length: 10 residues. CDR1 is DFQATT and CDR2 is SNEGSKA in the germline V gene (reference sequence).

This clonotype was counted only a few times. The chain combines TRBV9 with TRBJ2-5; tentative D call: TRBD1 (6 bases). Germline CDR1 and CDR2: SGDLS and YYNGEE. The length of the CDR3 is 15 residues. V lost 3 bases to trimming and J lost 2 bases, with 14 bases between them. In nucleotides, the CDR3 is TGTGCCAGCAGCGCTCAACAGGGCTCTCAAGAGACCCAGTACTTC. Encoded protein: CASSAQQGSQETQYF.

In DNA, the CDR3 is TGTGCCAGCAGCCTTGACAGGTTTGCGAGCACTGAAGCTTTCTTT. It yields the protein CASSLDRFASTEAFF. The chain employs TRBV7-3 and TRBJ1-1, with TRBD1 as a possible D gene (6 bases). CDR3 length equals 15 residues. With 5 bases removed from V and 4 bases from J, the gap between germline ends came to 17 bases. Germline V CDR1 and CDR2: SGHTA, FQGTGA. Combining the CDR3 with reference TRBV7-3 and TRBJ1-1 gives the whole variable domain GAGVSQTPSNKVTEKGKYVELRCDPISGHTALYWYRQSLGQGPEFLIYFQGTGAADDSGLPNDRFFAVRPEGSVSTLKIQRTERGDSAVYLCASSLDRFASTEAFFGQGTRLTVV.

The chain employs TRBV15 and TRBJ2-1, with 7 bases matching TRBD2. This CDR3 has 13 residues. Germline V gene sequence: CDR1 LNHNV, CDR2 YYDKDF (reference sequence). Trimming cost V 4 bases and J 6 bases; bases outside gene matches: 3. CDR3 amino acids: CATSTPGGNEQFF. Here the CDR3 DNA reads TGTGCCACCAGCACCCCGGGGGGCAATGAGCAGTTCTTC.

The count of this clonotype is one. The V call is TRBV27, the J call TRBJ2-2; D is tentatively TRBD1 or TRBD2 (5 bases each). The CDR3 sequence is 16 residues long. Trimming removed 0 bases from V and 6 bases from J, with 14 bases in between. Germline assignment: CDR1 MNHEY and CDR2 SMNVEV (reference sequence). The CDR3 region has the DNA TGTGCCAGCAGTTTATCTTTCGGAAGGGGACCCGGGGAGCTGTTTTTT. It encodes CASSLSFGRGPGELFF.

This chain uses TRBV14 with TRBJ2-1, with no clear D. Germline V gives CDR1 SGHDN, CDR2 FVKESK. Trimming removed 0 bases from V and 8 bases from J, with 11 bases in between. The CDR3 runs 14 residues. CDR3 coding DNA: TGTGCCAGCAGCCAAGAGCCTCGAGATTATGAGCAGTTCTTC. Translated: CASSQEPRDYEQFF.